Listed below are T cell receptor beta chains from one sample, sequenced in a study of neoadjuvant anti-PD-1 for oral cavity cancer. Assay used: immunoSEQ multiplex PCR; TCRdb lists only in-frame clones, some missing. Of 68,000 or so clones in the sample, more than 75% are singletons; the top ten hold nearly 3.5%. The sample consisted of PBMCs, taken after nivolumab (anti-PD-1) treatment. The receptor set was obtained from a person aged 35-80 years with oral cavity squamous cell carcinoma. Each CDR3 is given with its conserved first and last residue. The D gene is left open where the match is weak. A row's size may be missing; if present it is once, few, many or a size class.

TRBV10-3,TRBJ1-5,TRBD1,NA,CAISRTGIDQPQHF,TGTGCCATCAGCCGGACAGGGATCGATCAGCCCCAGCATTTT
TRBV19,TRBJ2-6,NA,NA,CASNSLSSGANVLTF,TGTGCCAGTAACTCCCTTAGCTCTGGGGCCAACGTCCTGACTTTC
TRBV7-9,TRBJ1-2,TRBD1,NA,CASSTDRASYGYTF,TGTGCCAGCAGCACGGACAGGGCCAGCTATGGCTACACCTTC
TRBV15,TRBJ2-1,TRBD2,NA,CATSRDNLAGIYNEQFF,TGTGCCACCAGCAGAGACAACCTAGCGGGAATATACAATGAGCAGTTCTTC
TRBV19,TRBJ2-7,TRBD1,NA,CASRNPSDRVYEQYF,TGTGCCAGTAGAAACCCTTCGGACAGGGTCTACGAGCAGTACTTC
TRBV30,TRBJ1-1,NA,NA,CAWRRGASTEAFF,TGTGCCTGGAGGAGGGGCGCCAGTACTGAAGCTTTCTTT
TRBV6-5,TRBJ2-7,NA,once,CASTIEPGRPYEQYF,TGTGCCAGCACCATCGAACCGGGACGACCCTACGAGCAGTACTTC
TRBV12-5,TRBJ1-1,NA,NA,CASGTQGTEAFF,TGTGCTAGTGGAACCCAGGGAACTGAAGCTTTCTTT
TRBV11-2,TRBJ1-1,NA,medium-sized,CASSFGQEAFF,TGTGCCAGCAGCTTCGGACAGGAAGCTTTCTTT
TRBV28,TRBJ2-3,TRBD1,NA,CASSLRQGATGTQYF,TGTGCCAGCAGTTTAAGGCAGGGGGCGACGGGGACGCAGTATTTT
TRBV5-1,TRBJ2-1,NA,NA,CASSLGRTAFEQFF,TGCGCCAGCAGCCTGGGACGGACCGCCTTTGAGCAGTTCTTC
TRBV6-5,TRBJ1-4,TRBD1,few,CASSSTTGGWSEKLFF,TGTGCCAGCAGTTCTACTACAGGGGGCTGGTCTGAAAAACTGTTTTTT
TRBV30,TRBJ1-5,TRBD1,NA,CAWSKGTDSNQPQHF,TGTGCCTGGAGCAAGGGGACAGATAGCAATCAGCCCCAGCATTTT
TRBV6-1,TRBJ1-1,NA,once,CASTPGGGAEAFF,TGTGCCAGCACCCCCGGGGGCGGGGCTGAAGCTTTCTTT
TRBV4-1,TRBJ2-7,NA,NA,CASSPYTADYEQYF,TGCGCCAGCAGCCCGTATACGGCGGACTACGAGCAGTACTTC
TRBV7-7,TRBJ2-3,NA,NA,CASSQLQGDTQYF,TGTGCTAGCAGCCAGTTGCAGGGTGATACGCAGTATTTT